One and the same sample provided the 12 T cell receptor beta chains below, sequenced in a study of Ad26.COV2.S vaccination and SARS-CoV-2 variants. Method: immunoSEQ multiplex PCR; TCRdb's copy keeps in-frame clones and lacks some. The table shows more than 150,000 clones, with around 88% occurring only once. The starting material was peripheral blood, obtained after recovery from COVID-19. These receptor sequences come from a human donor who had recovered from COVID-19.

The genes are TRBV4-1 and TRBJ1-1; 9 positions match TRBD1. The germline V gene encodes CDR1 MGHRA and CDR2 YSYEKL. CDR3 size: 15 residues. J gave up 7 bases and V 1 base, and 7 bases lay outside the gene matches. CDR3 loop: CASSQGDRDYIEAFF. The CDR3, as DNA: TGCGCCAGCAGCCAAGGGGACAGGGATTATATTGAAGCTTTCTTT.

V usage is TRBV5-4 and J usage is TRBJ2-7; D is unclear. V lost 0 bases and J 6 bases, leaving 4 bases between the germline ends. Germline lookup yields CDR1 SGHNT and CDR2 YYREEE (reference sequence). The CDR3 totals 11 residues. CDR3 protein: CASSLGGEQYF. CDR3 nucleotides: TGTGCCAGCAGCTTGGGTGGCGAGCAGTACTTC.

The chain joins TRBV7-9 to TRBJ2-7, with no clear D. Trimming left V 3 bases short and J 7 bases short, with 7 bases between. Germline V gives CDR1 SEHNR, CDR2 FQNEAQ (reference sequence). The CDR3 is 11 amino acids. This chain's CDR3 is CASSFSREQYF. CDR3 DNA: TGTGCCAGCAGCTTTAGTCGGGAGCAGTACTTC.

The chain carries TRBV19 and TRBJ1-1; D is unclear. The V gene lost 4 bases and the J gene lost 4 bases, with 16 bases spanning the gap. CDR1 is LNHDA and CDR2 is SQIVND in the germline V gene (reference sequence). The CDR3 spans 15 residues. CDR3 protein: CASSKDFYGSTEAFF. The CDR3 nucleotides are TGTGCCAGTAGTAAAGACTTCTACGGAAGCACTGAAGCTTTCTTT.

The rearrangement links TRBV15 to TRBJ2-1; D call uncertain. Trimming pared 1 base from V and 4 bases from J, leaving 8 bases between. Per germline, CDR1 LNHNV and CDR2 YYDKDF (reference sequence). There are 14 residues in the CDR3. CDR3 in amino acids: CATSRAGTYNEQFF. In DNA form, the CDR3 reads TGTGCCACCAGCAGAGCGGGCACTTACAATGAGCAGTTCTTC.

This clone was seen only once. The J gene is TRBJ2-5, the V gene TRBV6-5, with unresolved D. Trimming pared 2 bases from V and 5 bases from J, leaving 12 bases between. There are 14 residues in the CDR3. Germline V gives CDR1 MNHEY, CDR2 SVGAGI. The CDR3 here is CASSYRSSRETQYF. The DNA of the CDR3 is TGTGCCAGCAGTTACAGGAGCTCAAGGGAGACCCAGTACTTC.

This rearrangement joins TRBV4-1 to TRBJ2-3; D call uncertain. Trimming left V 1 base short and J 0 bases short, with 8 bases between. Germline V gene data show CDR1 as MGHRA and CDR2 as YSYEKL. This CDR3 has 15 residues. Written as DNA, the CDR3 is TGCGCCAGCAGCCAAGGCGCCAGCAGCACAGATACGCAGTATTTT. Amino acid sequence: CASSQGASSTDTQYF.

This clone was seen just once. V gene TRBV20-1 combines with J gene TRBJ2-1, with D unclear. V lost 8 bases and J lost 7, with 12 bases in between. CDR1 DFQATT and CDR2 SNEGSKA come from the germline V gene (reference sequence). This CDR3 is 11 amino acids long. For the CDR3, the DNA is TGCAGTTGGTCCACGGTTAATGAGCAGTTCTTC. Translation: CSWSTVNEQFF.

The V and J genes are TRBV19 and TRBJ2-3, with TRBD1 matching over 9 bases. The junction had 19 bases not matched to a gene; V was cut back by 3 bases and J by 0 bases. From germline, CDR1 is LNHDA and CDR2 SQIVND (reference sequence). This CDR3 is built from 21 residues. The CDR3 reads CASSIQGARGQGWRSTDTQYF. The CDR3 bases are TGTGCCAGTAGTATTCAAGGGGCGAGGGGACAGGGCTGGAGGAGCACAGATACGCAGTATTTT.

The CDR3: CASTAGGRGDTQYF. The CDR3 region has the DNA TGTGCCAGCACCGCTGGCGGGAGGGGGGATACGCAGTATTTT. The rearrangement joins TRBV27 to TRBJ2-3, with TRBD2 matching 9 bases. J gave up 6 bases and V 7 bases, and 8 bases lay outside the gene matches. This CDR3 spans 14 amino acids. Germline V gene data show CDR1 as MNHEY and CDR2 as SMNVEV (reference sequence).

The genes are TRBV2 and TRBJ1-6; no definite D call. Germline V gene sequence: CDR1 SNHLY, CDR2 FYNNEI. V lost 2 bases and J lost 3, with 8 bases in between. The CDR3 extends over 15 amino acids. The CDR3 reads CASSEIRDYNSPLHF. CDR3 nucleotides: TGTGCCAGCAGTGAAATCCGGGACTATAATTCACCCCTCCACTTT.

This sequence joins TRBV20-1 and TRBJ2-5, with TRBD2 identical over 8 bases. Germline CDR1 is DFQATT and CDR2 is SNEGSKA (reference sequence). V lost 3 bases, J lost 5 bases, and 17 bases stayed unmatched. The CDR3 extends over 17 amino acids. The CDR3 DNA is TGCAGTGCTAGTGGGGTAACGGGAGGGCCCCCCGGGGAGACCCAGTACTTC. Its translation is CSASGVTGGPPGETQYF.